This T cell receptor beta chain was documented in a study of persistence of HIV-infected CD4 T cells. For the study at large: The sample holds CD4+ T cells responsive to CMV or HIV-1 Gag. Donors had been on suppressive ART for a median of roughly 8 years.

Overlapping HIV-1 Gag 15-mer peptides at roughly 1 ug per peptide per mL were used. Sorted nonresponding memory CD4+ T cells were CD40L-negative, CD69-negative, CD45RO-high. CD4+ T cell counts exceeded 400 cells/uL; CMV serology was positive. Anti-CD28/CD49d costimulation, CD40-blocking antibody and enfuvirtide were given to CD8-depleted PBMCs for 18 hours. Sequencing used immunoSEQ version 4 in survey mode. Clones were sequenced by immunoSEQ multiplex PCR, and TCRdb holds only the in-frame ones, with some missing. Of 50,000 to 65,000 clones listed, 65% to 80% are singletons. With respect to this clone: What it binds is not known.

CDR3 size: 13 residues. Per the germline V gene, CDR1 is LGHDT and CDR2 is YNNKEL (reference sequence). V was trimmed by 2 bases and J by 5 bases, leaving 6 bases between them. The receptor's source is an adult man with HIV who was CMV-seropositive. The sequencing here drew on CD4+ T cells sorted from PBMCs after approximately 19-hour stimulation, taken from a patient who received antiretroviral therapy. The chain recombines TRBV3-1 (or the pseudogene TRBV3-2) with TRBJ2-2; D unclear. CDR3 loop: CASSQRSTGELFF. CDR3 sequence (DNA): TGTGCCAGCAGCCAACGTAGTACCGGGGAGCTGTTTTTT.